This T cell receptor (beta chain) was profiled in a study of blood T cell repertoires in COVID-19. Study details: Donors in the United States, Italy and Spain gave samples during acute or convalescent COVID-19.

Per the authors' pipeline: Using reference gene primer amplification, nucleated cell counts were estimated. Sequenced by immunoSEQ multiplex PCR; TCRdb stores in-frame clones only, minus some. V and J calls and clone size are given by that table; D and trimming were obtained from the DNA. The sample has about 310,000 clones, over 75% seen once. V shed 4 bases and J 8 bases; nucleotides not matched to a gene: 17. Germline CDR1 is LNHDA and CDR2 is SQIVND (reference sequence). The CDR3 loop spans 17 amino acids. Sequences were obtained from peripheral blood. This chain uses TRBV19 with TRBJ2-1; 7 bases are a match to TRBD1. The receptor's source is a man between 50 and 59 years old with active or convalescent COVID-19. CDR3 bases: TGTGCCAGTAGTACTCAGACAGGGAGAATAAGAGGCGATGAGCAGTTCTTC. It codes for CASSTQTGRIRGDEQFF.